Detailed here is one TCR beta chain. Its target is unknown. This record belongs to a study of CD8+ T cells in alopecia areata. cDNA prepared by RNA extraction and subsequent reverse transcription served as the template for sequencing. Assay used: immunoSEQ multiplex PCR; TCRdb lists only in-frame clones, some missing. The sample contains 190,000 or so clones, roughly 64% of which appear only once. Treatment noted: oral pan-JAK inhibitor, 5-10 mg twice daily. The V end lost 5 bases, the J end lost 4 bases, and 14 bases lay between the germline ends. From germline, CDR1 is SEHNR and CDR2 FQNEAQ (reference sequence). This CDR3 is built from 14 residues. Study conclusions and caveats: Affected lesional scalp, above all in alopecia totalis/universalis, was more clonal than normal scalp. Scalp and blood retained many expanded lesional clones during tofacitinib. Under tofacitinib, fewer expanded CD8+ clones appeared among the top 100 scalp clones.

The sequenced sample was CD8+ T cells sorted from blood, obtained at week 24, from a patient treated with tofacitinib. The V call is TRBV7-9, the J call TRBJ1-2; D possibly corresponds to TRBD1 (6 bases). This clonotype originated in a human donor with alopecia areata. The CDR3 protein is CASSGDTGPYGYTF. The CDR3 nucleotides are TGTGCCAGCAGCGGTGATACAGGGCCCTATGGCTACACCTTC.